The 21 T cell receptor beta chains below all came from one sample that was sequenced in a study of T cell clonality in common variable immunodeficiency. Data came from immunoSEQ multiplex PCR; TCRdb stores just in-frame clones and leaves some out. The sample contains about 55,000 clones, none occurring once; about 0.85% lies in the top ten. Specimen: peripheral blood mononuclear cells. The receptor source for this set is a person aged 18 to 70 in good health.

Points on this clone: The DNA ends 3 residues before the CDR3 does, and the rest of the CDR3 is filled in from the germline J gene. V usage is TRBV6-1 and J usage is TRBJ2-4, with a weak D call TRBD2 (7 bases). The CDR3 is 14 amino acids. The germline CDR1 and CDR2 sequences are MNHNS and SASEGT. The CDR3 bases that were read are TGTGCCAGCAGTGACGAGGGGGGGGACTATGGT. Its translation: CASSDEGGDYG. The entire CDR3 is CASSDEGGDYGQYF.

As regards this clone: The read terminates 3 residues before the CDR3 end, so the remaining end is supplied by the germline J gene. The rearrangement uses TRBV7-9 and TRBJ2-1; tentative D call: TRBD2 (5 bases). Trimming took 5 bases from V and 9 from J, leaving 14 bases between them. CDR3 size: 13 residues. From germline, CDR1 is SEHNR and CDR2 FQNEAQ (reference sequence). The sequenced part of the CDR3 DNA is TGTGCCAGCAGCCCGGTCCCAGGAGGTGAG. This gives the protein CASSPVPGGE. The whole CDR3 sequence is CASSPVPGGEQFF.

This clone was detected many times. The CDR3 goes on 3 residues after the read ends, and that part is filled in from the germline J gene. The J gene is TRBJ1-1, the V gene TRBV5-5, with TRBD1 matching 7 bases. Germline CDR1 reads SGHKS; CDR2 reads YYEKEE (reference sequence). There are 15 residues in the CDR3. V was clipped by 4 bases and J by 5 bases; unmatched bases: 11. The CDR3 bases that were read are TGTGCCAGCAGCGGAGTACCAGGGGGGTGGACTGAA. This gives the protein CASSGVPGGWTE. The whole CDR3 region reads CASSGVPGGWTEAFF. Variable domain in full (rest from reference TRBV5-5 and TRBJ1-1): DAGVTQSPTHLIKTRGQQVTLRCSPISGHKSVSWYQQVLGQGPQFIFQYYEKEERGRGNFPDRFSARQFPNYSSELNVNALLLGDSALYLCASSGVPGGWTEAFFGQGTRLTVV.

This clone was picked up many times. The read is 3 residues too short to cover the CDR3 end, so that end is filled in from the germline J gene. The chain combines TRBV28 with TRBJ2-5; 12 nucleotides match TRBD1. The germline CDR1 and CDR2 sequences are MDHEN and SYDVKM. V lost 5 bases and J lost 5; bases outside the gene matches: 15. The CDR3 spans 18 residues. The CDR3 region is CASSLIPGQGASRETQYF. The covered CDR3 bases are TGTGCCAGCAGTCTAATACCGGGACAGGGGGCCTCACGGGAGACC.

This clone occurred many times. Incomplete CDR3 DNA: TGCGCCAGCAGCCAAGGAATAGCGGGAGAGGGGAATACG. Translating gives CASSQGIAGEGNT. The whole CDR3 protein reads CASSQGIAGEGNTQYF. The rearrangement links TRBV4-1 to TRBJ2-3; 9 bases align to TRBD2. The read finishes 3 residues shy of the CDR3 end, and the germline J gene is used to complete it. V lost 1 base to trimming and J lost 7 bases; unmatched junction nucleotides: 9. The CDR3 extends over 16 amino acids. Germline V gives CDR1 MGHRA, CDR2 YSYEKL.

This clone turned up a few times. The read is 3 residues too short to cover the CDR3 end, so that end is filled in from the germline J gene. The J gene is TRBJ2-3, the V gene TRBV2, with 7 bases fitting TRBD1. There are 14 residues in the CDR3. With 6 bases clipped from V and 1 base from J, the junction kept 4 bases outside the gene matches. Germline V gene lookup returns CDR1 SNHLY and CDR2 FYNNEI. The CDR3 bases that were read are TGTGCCAGCAGAGCCGGGACAGGCACAGATACG. It is translated as CASRAGTGTDT. The complete CDR3 reads CASRAGTGTDTQYF.

This clone was observed many times. The observed sequence ends 3 residues before the CDR3 terminus, with the missing tail filled in from the germline J gene. The J gene is TRBJ2-3, the V gene TRBV19; D is perhaps TRBD2 (6 bases). The V gene lost 7 bases and the J gene lost 1 base, with 15 bases spanning the gap. Germline CDR1 and CDR2: LNHDA and SQIVND (reference sequence). The CDR3 has 15 amino acids. The CDR3 reads CASISGTGGTDTQYF. The DNA read from the CDR3 is TGTGCCAGTATAAGCGGTACGGGGGGCACAGATACG.

This clone came up many times. The sequenced fragment ends 3 residues before the CDR3 boundary, so the rest is inferred from the germline J gene. The chain couples TRBV15 to TRBJ1-3; no firm D call. Trimming took off 0 bases at V and 0 bases at J, with 6 bases between the two ends. The CDR3 consists of 15 residues. Germline V lookup: CDR1 LNHNV, CDR2 YYDKDF (reference sequence). The CDR3 DNA, read in part, is TGTGCCACCAGCAGAGATCGGTACTCTGGAAACACC. Translating it yields CATSRDRYSGNT. The CDR3, in full, reads CATSRDRYSGNTIYF.

This clone has at least ten counts. Coverage ceases 3 residues before the CDR3 finishes, and the germline J gene fills in the end. The chain couples TRBV19 to TRBJ2-3; 13 nucleotides agree with TRBD2. From germline, CDR1 is LNHDA and CDR2 SQIVND (reference sequence). V was clipped by 4 bases and J by 6 bases; unmatched bases: 10. The CDR3 runs to 17 residues. CDR3 sequence reads: CASSTPGLAGDVDTQYF. The sequenced part of the CDR3 DNA is TGTGCCAGTAGTACCCCCGGACTAGCGGGAGATGTGGATACG.

This clone was seen many times. The sequenced fragment ends 3 residues before the CDR3 boundary, so the rest is inferred from the germline J gene. This rearrangement joins TRBV20-1 to TRBJ1-4; a weak D match, TRBD1 (6 bases). The germline V gene encodes CDR1 DFQATT and CDR2 SNEGSKA (reference sequence). This CDR3 has 12 amino acids. The CDR3 here is CSARAQGRPLFF. The DNA read from the CDR3 is TGCAGTGCTAGAGCACAGGGTAGACCA.

The table lists this clone with many counts. Coverage ceases 3 residues before the CDR3 finishes, and the germline J gene fills in the end. This chain connects TRBV2 to TRBJ1-2, with TRBD1 matching 7 bases. CDR1 SNHLY and CDR2 FYNNEI come from the germline V gene. This CDR3 comprises 15 residues. This chain's CDR3 is CASSANSGRGHGYTF. CDR3 DNA, as far as it was read: TGTGCCAGCAGTGCTAATTCCGGGAGGGGGCACGGC.

The sample holds many counts of this clone. Germline is not matched at one junction end, which may reflect a read error. The CDR3 bases that were read are TGCAGTGCCAGAGGGCCGAACACCGGGGAG. Translating gives CSARGPNTGE. From start to end, the CDR3 is CSARGPNTGELFF. This rearrangement joins TRBV20-1 to TRBJ2-2, with D perhaps TRBD2 (5 bases). The missing CDR3 end, 3 residues past where the read stops, is filled in from the germline J gene. This CDR3 is built from 13 residues. CDR1 and CDR2 (germline): DFQATT, SNEGSKA (reference sequence).

Turning to this clone: Sequencing ends 3 residues short of the CDR3 end; the germline J gene provides the rest. The J gene is TRBJ1-2, the V gene TRBV7-3, with TRBD1 matching over 9 bases. This CDR3 region has 13 residues. Germline CDR1 and CDR2: SGHTA and FQGTGA. The DNA read from the CDR3 is TGTGCCAGCAGCGGACAGGGGCCCAATGAC. Its protein product is CASSGQGPND. The whole CDR3 region reads CASSGQGPNDYTF.

This clone was recorded many times. The read halts 3 residues ahead of the CDR3 end, with the missing end drawn from the germline J gene. The J gene is TRBJ2-2, the V gene TRBV7-3; 11 bases agree with TRBD2. Trimming at V came to 4 bases and at J to 5 bases, leaving 6 bases not matched to a gene. This CDR3 contains 16 residues. CDR1 and CDR2 (germline): SGHTA, FQGTGA. The CDR3 reads CASSSLAGGLTGELFF. The DNA read from the CDR3 is TGTGCCAGCAGCTCCTTAGCGGGAGGGTTAACCGGGGAG.

In its sample, this clone was seen a few times. The read ends 3 residues early relative to the CDR3; the germline J gene fills the gap. The chain carries TRBV7-2 and TRBJ1-2; 9 nucleotides align to TRBD1. This CDR3 is built from 14 residues. Germline V gene lookup returns CDR1 SGHTA and CDR2 FQGNSA. CDR3 amino acids: CASSPWTGVNDYTF. The CDR3 DNA, read in part, is TGTGCCAGCAGCCCTTGGACAGGGGTGAATGAC.

This clone was found many times. The sequenced fragment ends 3 residues before the CDR3 boundary, so the rest is inferred from the germline J gene. V is TRBV2 and J is TRBJ2-1, with 9 bases fitting TRBD2. The CDR3 is 16 amino acids. Germline CDR1 reads SNHLY; CDR2 reads FYNNEI. Unmatched junction bases numbered 7, after V lost 4 bases and J lost 3 bases. The covered CDR3 bases are TGTGCCAGCAGTGGACAGGCTAGCGGGAACTACAATGAG. It encodes CASSGQASGNYNE. The CDR3, in full, reads CASSGQASGNYNEQFF. Variable domain in full (rest from reference TRBV2 and TRBJ2-1): EPEVTQTPSHQVTQMGQEVILRCVPISNHLYFYWYRQILGQKVEFLVSFYNNEISEKSEIFDDQFSVERPDGSNFTLKIRSTKLEDSAMYFCASSGQASGNYNEQFFGPGTRLTVL.

This clone has only a few counts. The CDR3 end lies 3 residues beyond the end of the read and is filled in from the germline J gene. The chain carries TRBV7-9 and TRBJ2-1, with 9 bases fitting TRBD2. V shed 5 bases and J 8 bases; nucleotides not matched to a gene: 4. The CDR3 has 13 residues. The germline V gene encodes CDR1 SEHNR and CDR2 FQNEAQ (reference sequence). CDR3 bases read: TGTGCCAGCAGCCCGATAGCGGGAGATGAG. Residues: CASSPIAGDE. From start to end, the CDR3 is CASSPIAGDEQFF. The entire variable domain, with the rest obtained from reference TRBV7-9 and TRBJ2-1, is as follows: DTGVSQNPRHKITKRGQNVTFRCDPISEHNRLYWYRQTLGQGPEFLTYFQNEAQLEKSRLLSDRFSAERPKGSFSTLEIQRTEQGDSAMYLCASSPIAGDEQFFGPGTRLTVL.

Many counts were recorded for this clone. The read finishes 3 residues shy of the CDR3 end, and the germline J gene is used to complete it. The chain carries TRBV18 and TRBJ1-4, with 7 nucleotides matching TRBD1. The trim removed 3 bases at V and 5 bases at J, leaving 6 bases unmatched. Germline V gene sequence: CDR1 KGHSH, CDR2 LQKENI. The length of the CDR3 is 15 residues. The CDR3 bases that were read are TGTGCCAGCTCACCGTCGGGACAGAAGAATGAAAAA. Translated, it gives CASSPSGQKNEK. The complete CDR3 sequence is CASSPSGQKNEKLFF.

This clone came up many times. The read gets to within 3 residues of the CDR3 end, and the germline J gene fills in the rest. This chain uses TRBV5-1 with TRBJ2-7; TRBD1 matches 11 bases. The CDR3 runs 14 residues. V shed 4 bases, J shed 3 bases, and the junction held 3 bases outside the gene matches. Germline CDR1 SGHRS, CDR2 YFSETQ. The DNA read from the CDR3 is TGCGCCAGCAGCCTCGGGACAGGGGGCTACGAG. Translation: CASSLGTGGYE. The entire CDR3 protein is CASSLGTGGYEQYF. Variable domain in full (rest from reference TRBV5-1 and TRBJ2-7): KAGVTQTPRYLIKTRGQQVTLSCSPISGHRSVSWYQQTPGQGLQFLFEYFSETQRNKGNFPGRFSGRQFSNSRSEMNVSTLELGDSALYLCASSLGTGGYEQYFGPGTRLTVT.

This clone was picked up many times. The read stops 3 residues short of the end of the CDR3; the missing end is completed from the germline J gene. The chain uses TRBV7-6 and TRBJ1-4; D is perhaps TRBD1 (6 bases). Germline V gives CDR1 SGHVS, CDR2 FNYEAQ. V lost 8 bases and J lost 4, with 20 bases in between. The CDR3 has 16 residues. Here the CDR3 reads CASGVDPGQINEKLFF. The sequenced CDR3 bases are TGTGCCAGCGGAGTCGACCCGGGACAAATTAATGAAAAA.

This clone was seen many times. The read is 3 residues too short to cover the CDR3 end, so that end is filled in from the germline J gene. The chain is built from TRBV20-1 and TRBJ2-5; 7 nucleotides line up with TRBD1. The ends lost 7 bases at V and 3 bases at J; junction bases unmatched: 8. Germline assignment: CDR1 DFQATT and CDR2 SNEGSKA (reference sequence). This CDR3 comprises 13 residues. The CDR3 sequence is CSVLLDREETQYF. CDR3 DNA, as far as it was read: TGCAGTGTCCTTTTAGACAGGGAAGAGACC.